Presented here are 22 T cell receptor beta chains from one specimen sequenced in a study of blood T cell repertoires in COVID-19. Clones were sequenced by immunoSEQ multiplex PCR, and TCRdb holds only the in-frame ones, with some missing. The sample includes about 300,000 clones, 89% seen only once; the top ten take roughly 2.9%. The sequencing sample was made of PBMCs or T cells enriched from blood (not recorded which). The receptors were gathered from a woman aged 50 to 60 who had been exposed to COVID-19.

This clone was seen only a few times. The V gene is TRBV6-5, the J gene TRBJ2-7, with TRBD2 identical over 10 bases. The CDR3 length is 15 residues. Per germline, CDR1 MNHEY and CDR2 SVGAGI. Germline trimming cut 7 bases from V and 0 bases from J; bases unmatched to any gene: 6. As DNA, the CDR3 is TGTGCCAGCAAACCCACTAGCGGGGTCTCCTACGAGCAGTACTTC. Translated: CASKPTSGVSYEQYF.

V and J are TRBV28 and TRBJ1-2; TRBD1 aligns across 8 bases. CDR3 length equals 15 residues. V lost 6 bases and J lost 4; bases outside the gene matches: 10. Germline CDR1 and CDR2: MDHEN and SYDVKM. The DNA for the CDR3 is TGTGCCAGCAGGCCAGGTCTTGGGACAGGCTATGGCTACACCTTC. This sequence encodes CASRPGLGTGYGYTF.

The gene calls are TRBV30 and TRBJ1-5, with D possibly matching TRBD1 (5 bases). Trimming cost V 2 bases and J 4 bases, with 9 bases left between them. CDR1 is GTSNPN, CDR2 SVGIG, per germline (reference sequence). This CDR3 has 13 amino acids. The CDR3 sequence is CAWSPGGNQPQHF. The DNA for the CDR3 is TGTGCCTGGAGTCCCGGGGGGAATCAGCCCCAGCATTTT.

The chain combines TRBV28 with TRBJ2-3; D not certain. Germline V lookup: CDR1 MDHEN, CDR2 SYDVKM. The CDR3 loop spans 15 amino acids. V was clipped by 2 bases and J by 2 bases, with 11 bases between them. The CDR3 DNA is TGTGCCAGCAGTTTACGTAGCCCGGCCACAGATACGCAGTATTTT. Its translation: CASSLRSPATDTQYF.

The chain recombines TRBV5-3 with TRBJ2-5, with a weak D call TRBD1 (5 bases). TRBV5-3 is placed among ORFs of uncertain function. V was clipped by 5 bases and J by 1 base, with 12 bases between them. The CDR3 totals 14 residues. The CDR3 protein is CARSQQDIQETQYF. The DNA for the CDR3 is TGTGCCAGAAGTCAACAGGACATCCAAGAGACCCAGTACTTC.

This clone came up many times. The gene calls are TRBV28 and TRBJ1-1, with D unresolved. Germline V gene lookup returns CDR1 MDHEN and CDR2 SYDVKM. The CDR3 spans 14 residues. V lost 6 bases and J lost 1, with 12 bases in between. The CDR3 spells CASRLNIGNTEAFF. The CDR3 DNA follows: TGTGCCAGCAGACTAAATATCGGGAACACTGAAGCTTTCTTT.

The CDR3 reads CASSEYYEQYF. In DNA form, the CDR3 reads TGTGCCAGCAGTGAATACTACGAGCAGTACTTC. The rearrangement uses TRBV2 and TRBJ2-7; D is uncertain. Germline-derived CDR1 and CDR2 are SNHLY and FYNNEI. The CDR3 runs 11 residues. V lost 2 bases and J lost 3, with 2 bases in between.

The chain uses TRBV3-1 (or the pseudogene TRBV3-2) and TRBJ1-2, with TRBD1 as a possible D gene (5 bases). Trimming stripped 0 bases from V and 4 bases from J, with 24 bases between. This CDR3 region has 19 residues. Germline-derived CDR1 and CDR2 are LGHDT and YNNKEL (reference sequence). For the CDR3, the DNA is TGTGCCAGCAGCCAAGATCTGGAAACAGTTAGGGGATTTTTCTATGGCTACACCTTC. Translating gives CASSQDLETVRGFFYGYTF.

This clone was observed a single time. The CDR3 here is CASRLKGANYGYTF. CDR3 DNA sequence: TGTGCCAGTAGATTGAAGGGGGCTAACTATGGCTACACCTTC. V usage is TRBV19 and J usage is TRBJ1-2, with D tentatively TRBD1 (6 bases). The length of the CDR3 is 14 residues. Trimming stripped 6 bases from V and 0 bases from J, with 11 bases between. Per germline, CDR1 LNHDA and CDR2 SQIVND (reference sequence). The full variable domain, rest sourced from reference TRBV19 and TRBJ1-2, is DGGITQSPKYLFRKEGQNVTLSCEQNLNHDAMYWYRQDPGQGLRLIYYSQIVNDFQKGDIAEGYSVSREKKESFPLTVTSAQKNPTAFYLCASRLKGANYGYTFGSGTRLTVV.

This clone has just one count. The chain couples TRBV12-3 or TRBV12-4 to TRBJ2-5, with D tentatively TRBD1 (6 bases). This CDR3 comprises 13 residues. V was trimmed by 5 bases and J by 14 bases, leaving 21 bases between them. This CDR3 reads CASSPKTGQLRYF. The CDR3 DNA reads as TGTGCCAGCAGTCCAAAAACTGGACAGCTTCGATACTTC.

The genes are TRBV10-3 and TRBJ1-1; 8 bases map to TRBD1. The V gene end was trimmed by 2 bases and the J gene end by 11 bases; junction bases not matched to a gene: 7. CDR3 length equals 13 residues. In germline, CDR1 is ENHRY, CDR2 SYGVKD. Written as DNA, the CDR3 is TGTGCCATCAGTGAGAGACAGGGGATAAGGGCTTTCTTT. Its translation: CAISERQGIRAFF.

The V call is TRBV15, the J call TRBJ1-2, with TRBD1 identical over 9 bases. Unmatched junction bases numbered 13, after V lost 6 bases and J lost 8 bases. Germline V lookup: CDR1 LNHNV, CDR2 YYDKDF (reference sequence). The CDR3 consists of 15 residues. CDR3 in amino acids: CATSYPGQGLFGYTF. DNA of the CDR3: TGTGCCACCAGTTATCCGGGACAGGGACTTTTCGGCTACACCTTC. The whole variable domain, remainder taken from reference TRBV15 and TRBJ1-2, is DAMVIQNPRYQVTQFGKPVTLSCSQTLNHNVMYWYQQKSSQAPKLLFHYYDKDFNNEADTPDNFQSRRPNTSFCFLDIRSPGLGDTAMYLCATSYPGQGLFGYTFGSGTRLTVV.

The chain recombines TRBV9 with TRBJ2-2; 7 bases agree with TRBD2. This CDR3 has 13 residues. V was pared by 3 bases and J by 5 bases, with 1 base of the junction left unmatched. Germline V gene lookup returns CDR1 SGDLS and CDR2 YYNGEE. CDR3: CASSGGGTGELFF. CDR3 nucleotides: TGTGCCAGCAGCGGGGGAGGGACCGGGGAGCTGTTTTTT. The full variable domain, rest sourced from reference TRBV9 and TRBJ2-2, is DSGVTQTPKHLITATGQRVTLRCSPRSGDLSVYWYQQSLDQGLQFLIQYYNGEERAKGNILERFSAQQFPDLHSELNLSSLELGDSALYFCASSGGGTGELFFGEGSRLTVL.

The chain links TRBV5-1 to TRBJ2-7; a weak D match, TRBD1 (7 bases). Trimming cost V 0 bases and J 4 bases, with 11 bases left between them. There are 14 residues in the CDR3. CDR1 and CDR2 (germline): SGHRS, YFSETQ. CDR3: CASSLGSGGYEQYF. The CDR3 coding sequence is TGCGCCAGCAGCTTGGGTTCAGGGGGGTACGAGCAGTACTTC. Looking up the rest from reference TRBV5-1 and TRBJ2-7 gives the full variable domain: KAGVTQTPRYLIKTRGQQVTLSCSPISGHRSVSWYQQTPGQGLQFLFEYFSETQRNKGNFPGRFSGRQFSNSRSEMNVSTLELGDSALYLCASSLGSGGYEQYFGPGTRLTVT.

V usage is TRBV2 and J usage is TRBJ2-1, with 9 bases matching TRBD1. The CDR3 contains 14 residues. V gave up 8 bases and J gave up 6 bases; unmatched junction bases: 8. Per the germline V gene, CDR1 is SNHLY and CDR2 is FYNNEI. The CDR3: CASWAGTGFNEQFF. CDR3 nucleotide sequence: TGTGCCAGCTGGGCGGGGACAGGGTTCAATGAGCAGTTCTTC. The whole variable domain, filled in from reference TRBV2 and TRBJ2-1, reads EPEVTQTPSHQVTQMGQEVILRCVPISNHLYFYWYRQILGQKVEFLVSFYNNEISEKSEIFDDQFSVERPDGSNFTLKIRSTKLEDSAMYFCASWAGTGFNEQFFGPGTRLTVL.

The genes are TRBV19 and TRBJ2-7; the D gene is possibly TRBD1 (6 bases). The germline gives CDR1 LNHDA, CDR2 SQIVND (reference sequence). With 6 bases removed from V and 4 bases from J, the gap between germline ends came to 16 bases. The CDR3 runs to 14 residues. The CDR3 nucleotides read TGTGCCAGTAGCCCGGGACACCCTCCGTACGAGCAGTACTTC. Protein sequence: CASSPGHPPYEQYF.

This chain connects TRBV4-1 to TRBJ2-1, with 8 nucleotides matching TRBD2. The CDR3 contains 14 residues. With 0 bases clipped from V and 14 bases from J, the junction kept 9 bases outside the gene matches. The germline CDR1 and CDR2 sequences are MGHRA and YSYEKL. For the CDR3, the DNA is TGCGCCAGCAGCCAAGATCCGAGCGGGGGTCCCGAGTTCTTC. Translating it yields CASSQDPSGGPEFF.

V gene TRBV14 combines with J gene TRBJ2-5; D is perhaps TRBD1 (5 bases). The CDR3 runs to 15 residues. Germline CDR1 and CDR2: SGHDN and FVKESK. V gave up 4 bases and J gave up 1 base, with 13 bases separating them. Here the CDR3 reads CASSPPVGPQETQYF. In DNA, the CDR3 is TGTGCCAGCAGCCCCCCCGTGGGGCCCCAAGAGACCCAGTACTTC.

This clone was recorded once. The rearrangement links TRBV25-1 to TRBJ1-5; possible D gene TRBD1, 5 bases. The CDR3 has 13 amino acids. CDR1 is MGHDK and CDR2 is SYGVNS in the germline V gene. The V gene lost 4 bases and the J gene lost 10 bases, with 14 bases spanning the gap. This chain's CDR3 is CASSGGAGSPQHF. The CDR3 nucleotides are TGTGCCAGCAGTGGTGGGGCTGGCAGCCCCCAGCATTTT.

This chain joins TRBV5-1 and TRBJ2-5; D is ambiguous. The CDR3 spans 15 residues. From germline, CDR1 is SGHRS and CDR2 YFSETQ. V lost 3 bases to trimming and J lost 5 bases, with 17 bases between them. CDR3 loop: CASSYGSGGEETQYF. The CDR3 DNA follows: TGCGCCAGCAGCTACGGTTCTGGTGGTGAGGAGACCCAGTACTTC.

This chain uses TRBV28 with TRBJ1-6; D perhaps matches TRBD1 (5 bases). Germline lookup yields CDR1 MDHEN and CDR2 SYDVKM. CDR3 length: 15 amino acids. V gave up 8 bases and J gave up 2 bases, with 13 bases separating them. CDR3 residues: CASRQGPTYNSPLHF. The CDR3 DNA reads TGTGCCAGCCGGCAGGGCCCAACCTATAATTCACCCCTCCACTTT.

CDR3 protein: CASSWDREDGYTF. The CDR3 DNA follows: TGTGCCAGTAGCTGGGACAGAGAAGATGGCTACACCTTC. V and J are TRBV19 and TRBJ1-2; 7 nucleotides agree with TRBD1. Germline trimming cut 6 bases from V and 6 bases from J; bases unmatched to any gene: 7. The V gene's germline CDR1 is LNHDA and CDR2 SQIVND (reference sequence). The CDR3 spans 13 residues.